Each of the 18 T cell receptor beta chains below was sequenced from the same sample in a study of Graves' ophthalmopathy and Graves' hyperthyroidism. The sequenced template was RNA, covering the TCR beta CDR3 region. An opening RT-PCR round employed HTBI primers and preceded a second-round multiplex PCR. TCRdb fed the multiplex PCR reads into MiXCR, producing one record per CDR3 protein. This table has about 740,000 distinct CDR3 sequences, 40% appearing once. Source material: peripheral blood. The receptors come from an adult man with Graves' ophthalmopathy.

As to this clonotype: A junction end diverges from the germline sequence, so it may reflect a read error. This sequence joins TRBV29-1 and TRBJ2-7; 10 bases fit TRBD1. The germline V gene has CDR1 SQVTM and CDR2 ANQGSEA. This CDR3 spans 12 amino acids. CDR3 sequence reads: CSLRDRGYEQYF. Written as DNA, the CDR3 is TGCAGCTTACGGGACAGGGGTTACGAGCAATACTTC.

At least ten counts were recorded for this clonotype. The chain recombines TRBV20-1 with TRBJ2-5, with D possibly being TRBD1 (5 bases). The V gene lost 1 base and the J gene lost 3 bases, with 6 bases spanning the gap. CDR3 size: 12 residues. Germline-derived CDR1 and CDR2 are DFQATT and SNEGSKA (reference sequence). CDR3 nucleotide sequence: TGCAGTGCTAGAGTAGGGGAAGAGACCCAGTACTTC. Its translation is CSARVGEETQYF.

The rearrangement joins TRBV11-2 to TRBJ2-5; 9 positions match TRBD1. CDR1 is SGHAT, CDR2 FQNNGV, per germline. V shed 8 bases, J shed 2 bases, and the junction held 6 bases outside the gene matches. The length of the CDR3 is 14 residues. CDR3 sequence: CASVVGQGQETQYF. For the CDR3, the DNA is TGTGCCAGCGTTGTAGGACAGGGGCAAGAGACCCAGTACTTC.

This clonotype occurred many times. This chain joins TRBV2 and TRBJ1-4, with D tentatively TRBD1 (5 bases). The V and J ends lost 1 base and 8 bases respectively, with 17 bases between them. The CDR3 sequence is 16 residues long. Germline-derived CDR1 and CDR2 are SNHLY and FYNNEI. CDR3 in DNA: TGTGCCAGCAGTGAAGGCTTTTGGCAGGGAGGGGAAAAACTGTTTTTT. Translation gives CASSEGFWQGGEKLFF.

This clonotype showed up just a few times. V and J are TRBV5-1 and TRBJ2-7; 7 bases align to TRBD1. V shed 3 bases, J shed 7 bases, and the junction held 16 bases outside the gene matches. The germline gives CDR1 SGHRS, CDR2 YFSETQ. The CDR3 is 16 residues long. The chain's CDR3 is CASSSLLGQEVWEQYF. The CDR3 nucleotides are TGCGCCAGCAGCTCGCTTCTTGGACAGGAGGTTTGGGAGCAGTACTTC.

Of note for this clonotype: Given a much more abundant clone one base away, this may be a read error. V gene TRBV7-3 combines with J gene TRBJ1-5; TRBD1 might be the D (5 bases). The CDR3 covers 14 residues. CDR1 SGHTA and CDR2 FQGTGA come from the germline V gene. The CDR3 reads CASSLVPMGQPRHF. The CDR3 DNA is TGTGCCAGCAGCTTAGTTCCCATGGGGCAGCCCCGGCATTTT.

This clonotype showed up just a few times. The V call is TRBV25-1, the J call TRBJ2-2, with D possibly TRBD2 on 6 matching bases. Germline V gene lookup returns CDR1 MGHDK and CDR2 SYGVNS. The CDR3 is 14 residues long. V was clipped by 4 bases and J by 6 bases, with 12 bases between them. The CDR3: CASSASSGAGELFF. The CDR3 region has the DNA TGTGCCAGCAGTGCTAGTTCGGGGGCCGGGGAGCTGTTTTTT.

This clonotype was seen more than once but under ten times. The chain links TRBV20-1 to TRBJ2-7, with TRBD2 as a possible D gene (6 bases). This CDR3 spans 12 amino acids. Looked up from germline, CDR1 is DFQATT and CDR2 is SNEGSKA (reference sequence). In DNA, the CDR3 is TGCACGGCCAAACGGGGGTCCTACGAGCAGTACTTC. Amino acid sequence: CTAKRGSYEQYF.

The J gene is TRBJ2-5, the V gene TRBV29-1; D might be TRBD1 (5 bases). V gave up 4 bases and J gave up 1 base, with 13 bases separating them. In germline, CDR1 is SQVTM, CDR2 ANQGSEA. The CDR3 totals 14 residues. In nucleotides, the CDR3 is TGCAGCGTTGGACAGCCCCTGAGCCAAGAGACCCAGTACTTC. Its translation: CSVGQPLSQETQYF.

This clonotype was counted only a few times. The chain carries TRBV6-6 and TRBJ2-5; no firm D call. Trimming took off 2 bases at V and 2 bases at J, with 12 bases between the two ends. The CDR3 covers 15 residues. The germline V gene encodes CDR1 MNHNY and CDR2 SVGAGI (reference sequence). The CDR3 loop is CASSYVSGQQETQYF. The CDR3 bases are TGTGCCAGCAGTTACGTCTCTGGGCAGCAAGAGACCCAGTACTTC.

This clonotype has more than one count but fewer than ten. The V call is TRBV25-1, the J call TRBJ1-1, with D perhaps matching TRBD1 (5 bases). Germline CDR1 MGHDK, CDR2 SYGVNS. The CDR3 runs to 16 residues. V was cut by 8 bases and J by 4 bases, with 23 bases left in between. CDR3 DNA: TGTGCCAGCTCACCACTACAGCCGGGGAGGGGCACTGAAGCTTTCTTT. Protein: CASSPLQPGRGTEAFF. The whole variable domain, filled in from reference TRBV25-1 and TRBJ1-1, reads EADIYQTPRYLVIGTGKKITLECSQTMGHDKMYWYQQDPGMELHLIHYSYGVNSTEKGDLSSESTVSRIRTEHFPLTLESARPSHTSQYLCASSPLQPGRGTEAFFGQGTRLTVV.

This clonotype was counted ten times or more. The rearrangement uses TRBV14 and TRBJ1-1; 7 bases fit TRBD1. CDR3 length: 16 residues. The V segment lost 4 bases and the J segment 4 bases; nucleotides outside the gene matches: 12. Per the germline V gene, CDR1 is SGHDN and CDR2 is FVKESK. DNA for the CDR3: TGTGCCAGCAGCCCTCTAGGTGGAGGGGGCTCCACTGAAGCTTTCTTT. The encoded protein is CASSPLGGGGSTEAFF.

Comment on this clonotype: The final CDR3 position lacks the conserved phenylalanine or tryptophan, pointing to a likely read error. This chain uses TRBV7-9 with TRBJ2-7, with no clear D. Germline CDR1 is SEHNR and CDR2 is FQNEAQ (reference sequence). The CDR3 covers 16 residues. Trimming removed 0 bases at V and 4 bases at J, with 16 bases between. CDR3: CASSLAAGPELYEQYY. CDR3 sequence (DNA): TGTGCCAGCAGCTTAGCCGCCGGCCCTGAACTTTACGAGCAGTACTAC.

The chain has TRBV10-3 and TRBJ2-7, with 9 bases fitting TRBD1. With V trimmed by 10 bases and J by 3 bases, 7 bases remained unmatched. The CDR3 consists of 13 residues. Germline V gene data show CDR1 as ENHRY and CDR2 as SYGVKD. The CDR3, as DNA: TGTGCCAGCCTCCTGGACAGGGGCTACGAGCAGTACTTC. Residues: CASLLDRGYEQYF.

This clonotype showed up many times. The junction shows a germline mismatch at one end, possibly a read error. The J gene is TRBJ1-2, the V gene TRBV25-1; D is undetermined. Looked up from germline, CDR1 is MGHDK and CDR2 is SYGVNS. The CDR3 runs 14 residues. The CDR3 loop is CASRGAGANDGYTF. The CDR3 DNA is TGTGCCAGCAGGGGAGCAGGAGCTAACGATGGCTACACCTTC.

The chain employs TRBV2 and TRBJ1-3; no clear D. Germline loops: CDR1 SNHLY, CDR2 FYNNEI. The CDR3 covers 16 residues. V was pared by 4 bases and J by 0 bases, with 13 bases between. The chain's CDR3 is CASSVVRRPSGNTIYF. DNA for the CDR3: TGTGCCAGCAGTGTGGTACGTCGCCCCTCTGGAAACACCATATATTTT.

The chain couples TRBV20-1 to TRBJ1-5; D is unclear. V was pared by 3 bases and J by 0 bases, with 12 bases between. Germline loops: CDR1 DFQATT, CDR2 SNEGSKA (reference sequence). The CDR3 totals 15 residues. In DNA form, the CDR3 reads TGCAGTGCTAGGCTAGGCGGGTATAGCAATCAGCCCCAGCATTTT. Translating it yields CSARLGGYSNQPQHF.

CDR3 bases: TGTGCCATCAGGGAGGGGCAGTCCTATAATTCACCCCTCCACTTT. The encoded protein is CAIREGQSYNSPLHF. The V and J genes are TRBV10-3 and TRBJ1-6, with a weak D call TRBD1 (5 bases). The CDR3 has 15 amino acids. Trimming took off 6 bases at V and 1 base at J, with 10 bases between the two ends. CDR1 and CDR2 (germline): ENHRY, SYGVKD.